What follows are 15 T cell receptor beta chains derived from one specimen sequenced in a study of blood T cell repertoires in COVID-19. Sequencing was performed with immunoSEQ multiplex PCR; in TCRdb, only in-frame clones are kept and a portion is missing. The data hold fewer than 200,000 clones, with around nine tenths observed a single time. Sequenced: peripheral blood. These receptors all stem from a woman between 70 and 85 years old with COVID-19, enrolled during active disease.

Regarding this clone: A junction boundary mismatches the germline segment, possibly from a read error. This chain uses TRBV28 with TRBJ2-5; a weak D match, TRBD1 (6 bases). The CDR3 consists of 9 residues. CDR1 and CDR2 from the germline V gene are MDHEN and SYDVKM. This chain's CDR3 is CASGIPGDF. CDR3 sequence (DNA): TGTGCCAGCGGGATCCCAGGGGACTTC. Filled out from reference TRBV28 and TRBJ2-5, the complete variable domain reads DVKVTQSSRYLVKRTGEKVFLECVQDMDHENMFWYRQDPGLGLRLIYFSYDVKMKEKGDIPEGYSVSREKKERFSLILESASTNQTSMYLCASGIPGDFGPGTRLLVL.

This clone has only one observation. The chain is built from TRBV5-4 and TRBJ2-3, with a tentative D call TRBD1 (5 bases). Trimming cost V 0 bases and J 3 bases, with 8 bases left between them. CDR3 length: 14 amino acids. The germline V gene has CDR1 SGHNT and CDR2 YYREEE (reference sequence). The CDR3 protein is CASSLGGRTDTQYF. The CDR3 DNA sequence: TGTGCCAGCAGCTTGGGGGGCCGAACAGATACGCAGTATTTT.

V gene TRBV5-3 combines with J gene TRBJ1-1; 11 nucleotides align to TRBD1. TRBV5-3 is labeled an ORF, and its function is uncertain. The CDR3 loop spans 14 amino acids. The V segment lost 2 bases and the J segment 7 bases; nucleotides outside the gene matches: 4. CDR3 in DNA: TGTGCCAGAAGCTTCGGGACAGGGGGGTTTGAAGCTTTCTTT. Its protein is CARSFGTGGFEAFF.

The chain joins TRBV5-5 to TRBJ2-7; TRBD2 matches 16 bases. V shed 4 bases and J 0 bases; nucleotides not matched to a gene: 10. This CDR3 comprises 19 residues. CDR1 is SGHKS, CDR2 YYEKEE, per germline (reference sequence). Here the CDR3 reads CASSQQGLAGGPSSYEQYF. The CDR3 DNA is TGTGCCAGCAGCCAACAGGGACTAGCGGGAGGGCCTAGCTCCTACGAGCAGTACTTC.

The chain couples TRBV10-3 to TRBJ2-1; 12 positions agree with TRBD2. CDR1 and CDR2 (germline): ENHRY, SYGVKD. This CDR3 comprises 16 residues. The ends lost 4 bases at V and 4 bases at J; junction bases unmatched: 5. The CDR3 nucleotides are TGTGCCATCAGTGTGACTAGCGGGAGCCAATACAATGAGCAGTTCTTC. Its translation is CAISVTSGSQYNEQFF.

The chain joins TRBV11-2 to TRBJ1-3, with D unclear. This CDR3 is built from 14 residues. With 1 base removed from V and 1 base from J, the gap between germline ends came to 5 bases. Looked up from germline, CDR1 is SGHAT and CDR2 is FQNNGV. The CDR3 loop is CASSLGRSGNTIYF. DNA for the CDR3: TGTGCCAGCAGCTTAGGTCGGTCTGGAAACACCATATATTTT.

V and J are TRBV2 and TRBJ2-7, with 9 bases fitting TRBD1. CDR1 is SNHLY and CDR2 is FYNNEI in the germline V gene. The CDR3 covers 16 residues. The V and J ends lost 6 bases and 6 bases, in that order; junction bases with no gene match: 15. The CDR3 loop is CASSLPTGTGQVEQYF. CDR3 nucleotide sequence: TGTGCCAGCAGCCTCCCCACCGGGACAGGGCAGGTCGAGCAGTACTTC. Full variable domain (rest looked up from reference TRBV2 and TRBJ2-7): EPEVTQTPSHQVTQMGQEVILRCVPISNHLYFYWYRQILGQKVEFLVSFYNNEISEKSEIFDDQFSVERPDGSNFTLKIRSTKLEDSAMYFCASSLPTGTGQVEQYFGPGTRLTVT.

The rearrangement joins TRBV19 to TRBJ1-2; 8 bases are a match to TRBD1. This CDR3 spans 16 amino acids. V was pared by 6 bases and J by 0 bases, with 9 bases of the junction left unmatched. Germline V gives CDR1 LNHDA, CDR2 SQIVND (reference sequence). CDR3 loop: CASSEDRVYPNYGYTF. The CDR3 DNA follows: TGTGCCAGTAGCGAGGACAGGGTATATCCTAACTATGGCTACACCTTC.

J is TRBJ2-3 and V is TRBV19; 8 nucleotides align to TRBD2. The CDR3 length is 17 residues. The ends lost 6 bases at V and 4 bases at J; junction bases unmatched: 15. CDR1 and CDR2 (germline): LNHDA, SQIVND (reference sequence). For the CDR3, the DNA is TGTGCCAGTAGCCGCCGGGGAAGCGGGAGTGGCTCAGATACGCAGTATTTT. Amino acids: CASSRRGSGSGSDTQYF.

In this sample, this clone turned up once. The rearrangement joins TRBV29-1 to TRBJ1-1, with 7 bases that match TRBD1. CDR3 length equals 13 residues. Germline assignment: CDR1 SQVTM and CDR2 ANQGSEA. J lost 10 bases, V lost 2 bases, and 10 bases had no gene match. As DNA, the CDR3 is TGCAGCGTTGAACAGGACAGGCTCAGCGTAGCTTTCTTT. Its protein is CSVEQDRLSVAFF.

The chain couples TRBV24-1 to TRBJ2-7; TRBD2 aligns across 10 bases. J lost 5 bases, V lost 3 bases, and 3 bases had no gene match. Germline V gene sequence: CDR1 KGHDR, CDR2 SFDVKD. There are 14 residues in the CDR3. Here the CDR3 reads CATSDHLAGDEQYF. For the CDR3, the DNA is TGTGCCACCAGTGATCATCTAGCGGGAGACGAGCAGTACTTC.

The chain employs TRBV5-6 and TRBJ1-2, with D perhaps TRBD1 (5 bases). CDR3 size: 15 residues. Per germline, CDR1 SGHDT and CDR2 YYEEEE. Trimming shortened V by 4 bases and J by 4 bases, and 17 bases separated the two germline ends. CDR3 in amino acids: CASSINSGLSYGYTF. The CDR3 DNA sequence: TGTGCCAGCAGCATTAATTCAGGGTTATCCTATGGCTACACCTTC.

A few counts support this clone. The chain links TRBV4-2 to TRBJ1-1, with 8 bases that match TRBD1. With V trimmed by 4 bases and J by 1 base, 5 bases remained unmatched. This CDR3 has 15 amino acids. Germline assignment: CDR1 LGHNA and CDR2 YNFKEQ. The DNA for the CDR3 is TGTGCCAGCAGCCCCAGAGGGACAGGGAACACTGAAGCTTTCTTT. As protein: CASSPRGTGNTEAFF.

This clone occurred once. The CDR3 bases are TGCAGTGGTCAGGGATTCTACGAGCAGTACTTC. Translating gives CSGQGFYEQYF. The rearrangement uses TRBV20-1 and TRBJ2-7, with D possibly matching TRBD1 (5 bases). The V gene's germline CDR1 is DFQATT and CDR2 SNEGSKA (reference sequence). V lost 7 bases and J 3 bases, leaving 10 bases between the germline ends. There are 11 residues in the CDR3.

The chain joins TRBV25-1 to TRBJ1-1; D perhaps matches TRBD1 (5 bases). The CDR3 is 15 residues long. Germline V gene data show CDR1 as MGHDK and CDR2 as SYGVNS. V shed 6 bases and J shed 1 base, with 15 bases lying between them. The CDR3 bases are TGTGCCAGCAGGCTGACAGCTCCCCAGAACACTGAAGCTTTCTTT. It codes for CASRLTAPQNTEAFF.